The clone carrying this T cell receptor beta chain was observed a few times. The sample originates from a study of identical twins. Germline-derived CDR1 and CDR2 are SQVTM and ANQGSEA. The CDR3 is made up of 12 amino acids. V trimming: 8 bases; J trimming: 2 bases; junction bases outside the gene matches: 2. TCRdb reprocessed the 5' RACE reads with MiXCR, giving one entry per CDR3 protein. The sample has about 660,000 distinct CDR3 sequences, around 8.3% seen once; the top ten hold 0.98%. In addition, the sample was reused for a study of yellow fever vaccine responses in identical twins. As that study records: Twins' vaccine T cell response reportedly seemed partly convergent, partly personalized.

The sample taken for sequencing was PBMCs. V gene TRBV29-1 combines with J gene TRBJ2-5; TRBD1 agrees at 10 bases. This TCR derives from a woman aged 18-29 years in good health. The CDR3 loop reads CSLGQGQETQYF. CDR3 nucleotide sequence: TGCAGCCTGGGACAGGGGCAAGAGACCCAGTACTTC.